Listed below are T cell receptor beta chains from one sample, sequenced in a study of T cell responses to AZD1222 COVID-19 vaccine. TCRdb's copy holds only in-frame clones and misses some; the assay was immunoSEQ multiplex PCR. This sample has 130,000 or so clones, with over 90% found just once. The sample in question was peripheral blood, obtained on day 0 of AZD1222 vaccination. Source of these receptors: an adult in good health. Each CDR3 is given with its conserved first and last residue. The D gene is left open where the match is weak. The size entry is marked missing in some rows and otherwise reads once, few, many or a size class.

J gene	V gene	D gene	clone size	CDR3 protein	CDR3 DNA
TRBJ2-5	TRBV7-6	-	once	CASSSTPQETQYF	TGTGCCAGCAGCTCGACCCCTCAAGAGACCCAGTACTTC
TRBJ1-4	TRBV7-8	-	-	CASSFAGSIKANEKLFF	TGTGCCAGCAGCTTCGCGGGGAGCATCAAGGCTAATGAAAAACTGTTTTTT
TRBJ1-5	TRBV4-1	-	-	CASSQDYKGPVNQPQHF	TGCGCCAGCAGCCAAGATTATAAAGGGCCAGTTAATCAGCCCCAGCATTTT
TRBJ1-4	TRBV19	TRBD1	once	CASQLFFFGTGNEKLFF	TGTGCCAGCCAATTGTTTTTTTTCGGGACAGGGAATGAAAAACTGTTTTTT
TRBJ1-1	TRBV11-2	-	-	CASSSGGYTEAFF	TGTGCCAGCAGCTCGGGGGGGTACACTGAAGCTTTCTTT
TRBJ1-2	TRBV5-8	-	-	CASSDLNYGYTF	TGTGCCAGCAGCGATTTGAACTATGGCTACACCTTC
TRBJ2-1	TRBV11-3	TRBD2	-	CASSFREGGPYNEQFF	TGTGCCAGCAGCTTCAGGGAGGGAGGGCCCTACAATGAGCAGTTCTTC
TRBJ1-1	TRBV30	TRBD1	-	CARQGAVGTEAFF	TGTGCCCGCCAGGGGGCGGTCGGCACTGAAGCTTTCTTT
TRBJ2-6	TRBV6-2/TRBV6-3	TRBD1	-	CASSWTGSSGANVLTF	TGTGCCAGCAGTTGGACAGGGAGCTCTGGGGCCAACGTCCTGACTTTC
TRBJ2-7	TRBV7-2	TRBD2	-	CASSLVPLAGYEQYF	TGTGCCAGCAGCTTAGTCCCGCTAGCGGGTTACGAGCAGTACTTC
TRBJ2-1	TRBV5-4	TRBD2	-	CASSLRTGTSGDNEQFF	TGTGCCAGCAGCCTGAGAACCGGGACTAGCGGGGACAATGAGCAGTTCTTC
TRBJ2-1	TRBV11-3	TRBD2	-	CASSLLAGGLDEQFF	TGTGCCAGCAGCTTACTAGCGGGAGGGCTCGATGAGCAGTTCTTC
TRBJ2-1	TRBV7-2	TRBD2	-	CASSIDARGEQFF	TGTGCCAGCAGCATAGATGCGCGGGGGGAGCAGTTCTTC
TRBJ1-6	TRBV28	TRBD1	-	CASSRQGFNSPLHF	TGTGCCAGCAGTAGACAGGGGTTTAATTCACCCCTCCACTTT
TRBJ1-1	TRBV30	-	-	CAWRGQVLLNTEAFF	TGTGCCTGGAGAGGGCAGGTCCTCTTGAACACTGAAGCTTTCTTT
TRBJ1-2	TRBV28	-	-	CASRTRDYGYTF	TGTGCCAGCAGGACCAGGGACTATGGCTACACCTTC
TRBJ2-3	TRBV28	-	-	CASSQGDSSTDTQYF	TGTGCCAGCAGCCAGGGGGACTCGAGCACAGATACGCAGTATTTT
TRBJ1-5	TRBV4-1	-	-	CASSQGVDRSPGGPQHF	TGCGCCAGCAGCCAAGGTGTAGACAGGTCCCCTGGCGGACCCCAGCATTTT
TRBJ2-1	TRBV6-5	-	-	CASSLDSGGIVFF	TGTGCCAGCAGTCTTGACTCGGGGGGCATAGTTTTCTTC
TRBJ2-7	TRBV19	TRBD2	-	CASSFQGSGIYEQYF	TGTGCCAGTTCTTTCCAGGGTAGCGGGATCTACGAGCAGTACTTC
TRBJ2-7	TRBV10-2	-	-	CASSEKLYEQYF	TGCGCCAGCAGTGAGAAGTTATACGAGCAGTACTTC
TRBJ1-2	TRBV10-3	-	-	CAIRYRENDGYTF	TGTGCCATCAGATACAGGGAAAACGACGGCTACACCTTC
TRBJ1-1	TRBV6-5	-	few	CVSTPGLGPTEAFF	TGTGTCAGTACTCCCGGGTTGGGTCCTACTGAAGCTTTCTTT
TRBJ2-1	TRBV11-2	-	-	CASSLSKRTNEQFF	TGTGCCAGCAGCTTGTCTAAGCGGACTAATGAGCAGTTCTTC
TRBJ2-1	TRBV27	TRBD2	-	CASSPRGLAGGDGYEQFF	TGTGCCAGCAGTCCTAGGGGACTAGCGGGAGGGGATGGTTATGAGCAGTTCTTC
TRBJ2-1	TRBV4-3	-	-	CASSGGTVNEQFF	TGCGCCAGCAGCGGCGGGACAGTTAATGAGCAGTTCTTC
TRBJ2-1	TRBV21-1	-	-	CASRPTPGAGGVEFF	TGTGCCAGCAGACCAACTCCCGGGGCGGGAGGAGTGGAGTTCTTC
TRBJ1-3	TRBV27	-	-	CASSRTDSGNTIYF	TGTGCCAGCAGTCGGACAGATTCTGGAAACACCATATATTTT
TRBJ1-1	TRBV5-1	-	-	CASSSTDLISGEAFF	TGCGCCAGCAGCTCGACAGACCTAATCTCGGGTGAAGCTTTCTTT
TRBJ2-3	TRBV7-2	TRBD2	-	CASSRGREGSDTQYF	TGTGCCAGCAGCAGAGGGCGGGAGGGGTCAGATACGCAGTATTTT
TRBJ2-2	TRBV7-6	-	-	CASSLVSLEGGELFF	TGTGCCAGCAGCTTAGTGTCTCTAGAGGGCGGGGAGCTGTTTTTT
TRBJ2-1	TRBV2	-	-	CASSGAGEDNEQFF	TGTGCCAGCAGTGGGGCAGGGGAGGACAATGAGCAGTTCTTC
TRBJ1-5	TRBV2	-	-	CASGREGNQPQHF	TGTGCCAGCGGCCGAGAGGGCAATCAGCCCCAGCATTTT
TRBJ2-7	TRBV5-6	TRBD2	once	CASRDRLAGGSPYEQYF	TGTGCCAGCAGGGACCGACTAGCGGGAGGGAGTCCCTACGAGCAGTACTTC
TRBJ2-7	TRBV18	TRBD1	-	CASSSGQGSYEQYF	TGTGCCAGCTCATCGGGACAGGGGTCGTACGAGCAGTACTTC
TRBJ2-2	TRBV7-8	TRBD2	-	CASSLNPLAGKNTGELFF	TGTGCCAGCAGCTTAAACCCGCTAGCGGGAAAAAACACCGGGGAGCTGTTTTTT
TRBJ2-6	TRBV12-3/TRBV12-4	-	-	CASWGGARDVLTF	TGTGCCAGCTGGGGAGGTGCGCGGGACGTCCTGACTTTC